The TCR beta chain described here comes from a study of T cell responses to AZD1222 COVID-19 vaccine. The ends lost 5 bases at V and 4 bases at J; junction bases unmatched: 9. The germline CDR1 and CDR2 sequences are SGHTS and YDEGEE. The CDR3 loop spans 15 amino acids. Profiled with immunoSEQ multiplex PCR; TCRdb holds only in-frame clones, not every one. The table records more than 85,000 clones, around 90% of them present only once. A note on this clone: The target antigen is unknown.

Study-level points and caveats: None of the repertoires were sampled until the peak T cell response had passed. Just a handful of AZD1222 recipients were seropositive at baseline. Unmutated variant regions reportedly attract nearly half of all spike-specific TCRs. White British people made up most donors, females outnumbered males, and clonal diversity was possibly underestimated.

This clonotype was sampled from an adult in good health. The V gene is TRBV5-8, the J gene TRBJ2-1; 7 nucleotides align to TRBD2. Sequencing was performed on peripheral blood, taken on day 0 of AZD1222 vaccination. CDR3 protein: CASSYSGGGYNEQFF. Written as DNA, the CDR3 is TGTGCCAGCAGTTACTCTGGCGGGGGATACAATGAGCAGTTCTTC.